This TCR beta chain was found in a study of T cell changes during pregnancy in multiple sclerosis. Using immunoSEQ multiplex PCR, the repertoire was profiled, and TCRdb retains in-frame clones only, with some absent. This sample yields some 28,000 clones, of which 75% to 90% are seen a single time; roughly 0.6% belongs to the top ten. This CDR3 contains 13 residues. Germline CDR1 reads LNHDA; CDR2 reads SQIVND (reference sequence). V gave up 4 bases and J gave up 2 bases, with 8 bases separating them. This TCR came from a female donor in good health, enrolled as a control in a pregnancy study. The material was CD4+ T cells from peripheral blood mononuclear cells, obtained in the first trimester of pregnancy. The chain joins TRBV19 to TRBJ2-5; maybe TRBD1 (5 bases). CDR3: CASSTPGQETQYF. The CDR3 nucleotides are TGTGCCAGTAGTACCCCAGGGCAAGAGACCCAGTACTTC.